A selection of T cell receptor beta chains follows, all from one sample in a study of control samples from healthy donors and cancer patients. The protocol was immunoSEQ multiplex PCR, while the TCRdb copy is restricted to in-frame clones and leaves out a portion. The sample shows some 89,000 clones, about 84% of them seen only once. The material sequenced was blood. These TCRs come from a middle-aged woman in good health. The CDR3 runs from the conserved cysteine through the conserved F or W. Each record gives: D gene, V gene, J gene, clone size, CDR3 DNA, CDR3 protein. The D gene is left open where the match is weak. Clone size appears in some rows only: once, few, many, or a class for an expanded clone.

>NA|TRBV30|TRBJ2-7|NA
TGTGCCTGCGCAGGGTCCTACGAGCAGTACTTC
CACAGSYEQYF
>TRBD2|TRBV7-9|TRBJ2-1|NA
TGTGCCAGCAGATCCCTTAGCGGGGGGGCGGTTGAGCAGTTCTTC
CASRSLSGGAVEQFF
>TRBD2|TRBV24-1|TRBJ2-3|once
TGTGCCACCAGTGACTGGACTAGCGGGAGTTCCACAGATACGCAGTATTTT
CATSDWTSGSSTDTQYF
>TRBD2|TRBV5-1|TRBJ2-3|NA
TGCGCCAGCAGCTTGTTACTAGCGGGGGGCGCAGATACGCAGTATTTT
CASSLLLAGGADTQYF
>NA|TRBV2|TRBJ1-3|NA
TGTGCCAGCCGGGGCGCGTTAGGAAACACCATATATTTT
CASRGALGNTIYF
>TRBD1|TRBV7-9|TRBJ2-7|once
TGTGCCAGCAGGTCACAGGGGGTTGGCGAGCAGTACTTC
CASRSQGVGEQYF
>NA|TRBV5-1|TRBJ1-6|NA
TGCGCCAGCAGCTTACGGGGTGGTGGAAATTCACCCCTCCACTTT
CASSLRGGGNSPLHF
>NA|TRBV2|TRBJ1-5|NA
TGTGCCAGCAGGAACCGGGACGGTCACAATCAGCCCCAGCATTTT
CASRNRDGHNQPQHF
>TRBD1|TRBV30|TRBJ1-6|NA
TGTGCCTGGAGTACTGACAGGGTCTATAATTCACCCCTCCACTTT
CAWSTDRVYNSPLHF
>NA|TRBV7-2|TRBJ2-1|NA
TGTGCCAGCAGCTCAGTACCCAACAATGAGCAGTTCTTC
CASSSVPNNEQFF
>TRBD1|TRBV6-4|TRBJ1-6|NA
TGTGCCAGCTGGGCCCCCGGGACAGGGGGCGCTTATTATTCACCCCTCCACTTT
CASWAPGTGGAYYSPLHF
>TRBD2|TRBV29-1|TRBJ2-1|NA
TGCAGCGTACCTCTTCTAGCGGGGCGATACAATGAGCAGTTCTTC
CSVPLLAGRYNEQFF
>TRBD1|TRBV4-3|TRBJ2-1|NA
TGCGCCAGCAGCCAAGGAACCCCCGGGACAGGGTGGTTTAAAAGGGCTGACAATGAGCAGTTCTTC
CASSQGTPGTGWFKRADNEQFF
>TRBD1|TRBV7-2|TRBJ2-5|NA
TGTGCCAGCAGCTCCGGGACAGCTAAATCGGAGACCCAGTACTTC
CASSSGTAKSETQYF
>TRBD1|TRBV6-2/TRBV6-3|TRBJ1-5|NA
TGTGCCAGCAGTAACAGGGGGCGATTAATCAATCAGCCCCAGCATTTT
CASSNRGRLINQPQHF
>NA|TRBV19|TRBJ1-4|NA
TGTGCCAGTAGTCCCCGGCAGGATGATGAAAAACTGTTTTTT
CASSPRQDDEKLFF
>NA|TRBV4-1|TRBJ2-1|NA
TGCGCCAGCACTCCGGAGGGGGGGGGACCATACAATGAGCAGTTCTTC
CASTPEGGGPYNEQFF
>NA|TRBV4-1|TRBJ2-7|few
TGCGCCAGCAGCCAAGGGGCAGGCTCCTACGAGCAGTACTTC
CASSQGAGSYEQYF
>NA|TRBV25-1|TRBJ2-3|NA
TGTGCCAGCAGTGATCTTAGGGATACGCAGTATTTT
CASSDLRDTQYF
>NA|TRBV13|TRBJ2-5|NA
TGTGCCAGCAGCTTTGGGGAAAGGGAGACCCAGTACTTC
CASSFGERETQYF
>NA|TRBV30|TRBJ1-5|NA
TGTGCCTGGAGTAAGGGGGGCAATCAGCCCCAGCATTTT
CAWSKGGNQPQHF
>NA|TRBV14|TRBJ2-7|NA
TGTGCCAGCAGCCAAATAGGGTTCTCCTACGAGCAGTACTTC
CASSQIGFSYEQYF
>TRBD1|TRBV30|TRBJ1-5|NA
TGTGCCTGGAGTCCCCCCGACAGGGGTGGCGTTCAGCCCCAGCATTTT
CAWSPPDRGGVQPQHF
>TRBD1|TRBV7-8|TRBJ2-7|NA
TGTGCCAGCAGCTCCCGGGACAGGGCTTACGAGCAGTACTTC
CASSSRDRAYEQYF
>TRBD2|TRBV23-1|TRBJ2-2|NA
TGCGCCAGCAGTCCTTCAACTAGCGGGGGGGCTCGTAACACCGGGGAGCTGTTTTTT
CASSPSTSGGARNTGELFF
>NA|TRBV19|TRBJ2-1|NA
TGTGCCAGTAGTATAGACGGTGAGGGTTCCTACAATGAGCAGTTCTTC
CASSIDGEGSYNEQFF
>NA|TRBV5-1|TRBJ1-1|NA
TGCGCCAGCAGGATTGACACTGAAGCTTTCTTT
CASRIDTEAFF
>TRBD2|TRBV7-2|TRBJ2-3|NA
TGTGCCAGCAGCTTAGATGGGCGGGGGGGCGGAGATACGCAGTATTTT
CASSLDGRGGGDTQYF
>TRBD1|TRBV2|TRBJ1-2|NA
TGTGCCAGCAATCCTGAGGGGGCACTTGGCTACACCTTC
CASNPEGALGYTF
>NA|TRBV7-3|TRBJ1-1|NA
TGTGCCAGCAGCCTTGACAGAGGATCTGAAGCTTTCTTT
CASSLDRGSEAFF
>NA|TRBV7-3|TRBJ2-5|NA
TGTGCCAGCAGCTTAACAGGAGAAGAGACCCAGTACTTC
CASSLTGEETQYF